These T cell receptor beta chains were read from a single sample in a study of T cells in Graves' hyperthyroidism and ophthalmopathy. TCRdb fed the multiplex PCR reads into MiXCR, producing one record per CDR3 protein. The sample has around 300,000 distinct CDR3 sequences, more than 10% seen once. Sequences were obtained from blood. The receptors stem from a woman in her thirties with Graves' hyperthyroidism that later progressed to Graves' ophthalmopathy. CDR3s include the opening cysteine and the closing phenylalanine or tryptophan. The D gene is left open where the match is weak. A row's size may be missing; if present it is once, few, many or a size class.

clone size	V gene	D gene	J gene	CDR3 protein	CDR3 DNA
many	TRBV20-1	-	TRBJ2-3	CSARVAASTDTQYF	TGCAGTGCTAGAGTAGCGGCTAGCACAGATACGCAGTATTTT
many	TRBV5-8	TRBD2	TRBJ2-7	CASSLAGTSGIAYEQYF	TGTGCCAGCAGCTTGGCGGGGACTAGCGGGATCGCCTACGAGCAGTACTTC
many	TRBV2	-	TRBJ2-7	CASGRDLGYEQYF	TGTGCCAGCGGAAGGGACCTCGGGTACGAGCAGTACTTC
-	TRBV19	-	TRBJ1-2	CASSTSGDTNYGYTF	TGTGCCAGTAGTACTTCAGGGGATACTAACTATGGCTACACCTTC
many	TRBV30	TRBD1	TRBJ2-1	CAWDRGRTNNEQFF	TGTGCCTGGGACAGGGGACGCACAAACAATGAGCAGTTCTTC
-	TRBV7-2	-	TRBJ2-4	CASSVRSGARENIQYF	TGTGCCAGCAGCGTCCGGTCAGGGGCCCGGGAAAACATTCAGTACTTC
many	TRBV6-1	-	TRBJ2-7	CASSPYPSYEQYF	TGTGCCAGCAGTCCTTACCCCTCCTACGAGCAGTACTTC
many	TRBV6-6	TRBD1	TRBJ2-7	CASSYPGGTGRSYEQYF	TGTGCCAGCAGTTACCCTGGTGGGACAGGGCGTTCCTACGAGCAGTACTTC
many	TRBV5-5	-	TRBJ2-5	CASSLMAGHQETQYF	TGTGCCAGCAGCTTGATGGCAGGGCACCAAGAGACCCAGTACTTC
few	TRBV30	-	TRBJ1-1	CAWSGPGREVEAFF	TGTGCCTGGAGTGGCCCGGGGAGGGAGGTTGAAGCTTTCTTT
few	TRBV4-2	TRBD1	TRBJ2-3	CASSQGTGGTGTQYF	TGTGCCAGCAGCCAGGGGACAGGGGGGACTGGTACGCAGTATTTT
many	TRBV2	TRBD1	TRBJ1-4	CASSPGTGGVEKLFF	TGTGCCAGCAGCCCTGGGACAGGGGGCGTTGAAAAACTGTTTTTT
-	TRBV12-3/TRBV12-4	TRBD1	TRBJ1-1	CASSPRQGIFTEAFF	TGTGCCAGCAGTCCCCGACAGGGAATCTTCACTGAAGCTTTCTTT
many	TRBV9	-	TRBJ1-2	CASSVEGGPNYGYTF	TGTGCCAGCAGCGTAGAAGGCGGACCTAACTATGGCTACACCTTC
many	TRBV16	-	TRBJ1-1	CASSQGNSFHTEAFF	TGTGCCAGCAGCCAAGGGAACAGCTTTCACACTGAAGCTTTCTTT
few	TRBV4-2	TRBD2	TRBJ2-1	CATKRGAGGSLNEQFF	TGTGCCACCAAAAGGGGGGCGGGAGGGTCCTTAAATGAGCAGTTCTTC
-	TRBV4-1	TRBD2	TRBJ2-1	CASSQDGSGSGLAGGTLDDEQFF	TGCGCCAGCAGCCAAGACGGGTCGGGCTCGGGACTAGCGGGAGGGACCCTTGACGATGAGCAGTTCTTC
many	TRBV15	-	TRBJ2-2	CATSRSNTGELFF	TGTGCCACCAGCAGGTCTAACACCGGGGAGCTGTTTTTT
many	TRBV27	TRBD1	TRBJ2-1	CASSPQGSEQFF	TGTGCCAGCAGTCCACAGGGGAGTGAGCAGTTCTTC
few	TRBV28	TRBD1	TRBJ2-7	CASSRPGQGVYEQYF	TGTGCCAGCAGTCGCCCGGGACAGGGGGTGTACGAGCAGTACTTC
-	TRBV2	TRBD2	TRBJ2-5	CASSTTSGGRRETQYF	TGTGCCAGCAGTACAACTAGCGGGGGGCGACGGGAGACCCAGTACTTC
many	TRBV9	-	TRBJ2-7	CASSGGTREETVYEQYF	TGTGCCAGCAGCGGAGGGACTCGCGAGGAGACCGTGTACGAGCAGTACTTC
many	TRBV6-1	-	TRBJ2-5	CASRGVQGSPQETQYF	TGTGCCAGCAGGGGGGTACAGGGCTCCCCGCAAGAGACCCAGTACTTC
many	TRBV3-1	-	TRBJ2-1	CASSSTSYTLNEQFF	TGTGCCAGCAGCTCGACTTCTTACACTCTCAATGAGCAGTTCTTC
many	TRBV27	-	TRBJ2-2	CASSPTADFTGELFF	TGTGCCAGCAGTCCGACCGCCGATTTTACCGGGGAGCTGTTTTTT
-	TRBV6-1	TRBD2	TRBJ2-1	CASSGTSGEINEQFF	TGTGCCAGCAGTGGGACTAGCGGGGAAATAAATGAGCAGTTCTTC
few	TRBV30	TRBD2	TRBJ2-1	CAWSIVAGLSYNEQFF	TGTGCCTGGAGTATTGTAGCGGGGCTCTCCTACAATGAGCAGTTCTTC
-	TRBV4-1	-	TRBJ2-2	CASSQTISGGGELFF	TGCGCCAGCAGCCAGACGATAAGTGGGGGCGGGGAGCTGTTTTTT
many	TRBV20-1	-	TRBJ2-3	CSASYQGLRDTQYF	TGCAGTGCTAGTTATCAGGGGTTGAGGGATACGCAGTATTTT
-	TRBV15	TRBD2	TRBJ2-7	CATSREAGHSYEQYF	TGTGCCACCAGCAGAGAAGCGGGGCACTCCTACGAGCAGTACTTC
many	TRBV7-2	-	TRBJ1-6	CASSPDSSYNSPLHF	TGTGCCAGCAGCCCGGACAGTTCCTATAATTCACCCCTCCACTTT
-	TRBV19	TRBD2	TRBJ2-1	CASSTSVGASGSLPTEQFF	TGTGCCAGTAGTACCTCGGTTGGGGCTAGCGGGAGCCTGCCCACTGAGCAGTTCTTC
many	TRBV2	-	TRBJ2-7	CASSVVVHYEQYF	TGTGCCAGCAGTGTTGTTGTTCACTACGAGCAGTACTTC
-	TRBV27	-	TRBJ2-5	CASSPRWGETQYF	TGTGCCAGCAGTCCCAGATGGGGGGAGACCCAGTACTTC
few	TRBV19	TRBD2	TRBJ2-1	CASSMPLAGVNEQFF	TGTGCCAGTAGTATGCCGCTAGCGGGAGTCAATGAGCAGTTCTTC
many	TRBV7-2	-	TRBJ2-5	CASSSGLGPRETQYF	TGTGCCAGCAGCTCAGGGCTCGGGCCCCGGGAGACCCAGTACTTC
many	TRBV20-1	-	TRBJ2-1	CSANGGVQGASSYNEQFF	TGCAGTGCTAACGGGGGGGTACAGGGGGCAAGCTCCTACAATGAGCAGTTCTTC
few	TRBV20-1	-	TRBJ2-3	CSGSGSLGDTQYF	TGCAGTGGGTCGGGATCTCTGGGGGATACGCAGTATTTT
many	TRBV6-1	-	TRBJ2-3	CASSRDLGTDTQYF	TGTGCCAGCAGTCGGGACCTGGGCACAGATACGCAGTATTTT
many	TRBV6-2/TRBV6-3	-	TRBJ1-1	CASSYAPGTEAFF	TGTGCCAGCAGTTACGCCCCTGGGACTGAAGCTTTCTTT
many	TRBV2	-	TRBJ1-3	CASSEISGNTIYF	TGTGCCAGCAGTGAGATCTCTGGAAACACCATATATTTT
many	TRBV6-5	-	TRBJ2-7	CASSYGAEFEQYF	TGTGCCAGCAGTTACGGGGCTGAGTTCGAGCAGTACTTC
many	TRBV7-9	TRBD1	TRBJ1-1	CASSLALGQGRTRGNTEAFF	TGTGCCAGCAGCTTAGCGCTTGGACAGGGCCGCACGCGGGGGAACACTGAAGCTTTCTTT
many	TRBV27	TRBD1	TRBJ1-2	CASSRQGYGYTF	TGTGCCAGCAGTCGACAGGGGTATGGCTACACCTTC
-	TRBV6-1	TRBD1	TRBJ2-7	CATTTGTGAIEQYF	TGTGCCACCACCACCGGGACAGGGGCCATCGAGCAGTACTTC
many	TRBV5-5	TRBD1	TRBJ1-5	CASSRTTGDGQPQHF	TGTGCCAGCAGCCGGACGACAGGGGATGGTCAGCCCCAGCATTTT